These 5 T cell receptor beta chains share one sample of origin, sequenced in a study of T cells in Graves' hyperthyroidism and ophthalmopathy. RNA transcripts yielded amplified TCR beta CDR3 regions. Researchers ran a first-round RT-PCR on the TCR CDR3 using the HTBI primer set. TCRdb independently ran MiXCR on the multiplex PCR reads; one entry per CDR3 protein. Here the sample spans under 350,000 distinct CDR3 sequences, roughly 15% being singletons. Sequences were obtained from blood. These TCRs come from a woman aged 40-49 years with Graves' ophthalmopathy.

This clonotype has just a few counts. The chain recombines TRBV9 with TRBJ1-2; D is possibly TRBD1 (5 bases). Trimming took off 4 bases at V and 4 bases at J, with 11 bases between the two ends. The germline V gene encodes CDR1 SGDLS and CDR2 YYNGEE. The CDR3 consists of 13 residues. The CDR3 sequence: CASSRDSSYGYTF. CDR3 nucleotides: TGTGCCAGCAGCCGAGACAGCAGCTATGGCTACACCTTC.

This clonotype has at least ten counts. J is TRBJ2-7 and V is TRBV13, with D perhaps TRBD1 (5 bases). Trimming took 2 bases from V and 4 from J, leaving 12 bases between them. The germline gives CDR1 PRHDT, CDR2 FYEKMQ (reference sequence). CDR3 size: 14 residues. The CDR3 DNA sequence: TGTGCCAGCAGCTTACAGGGTGAAATGTACGAGCAGTACTTC. Protein product: CASSLQGEMYEQYF.

This clonotype was detected many times. The chain carries TRBV20-1 and TRBJ2-2; 7 bases map to TRBD2. Germline assignment: CDR1 DFQATT and CDR2 SNEGSKA (reference sequence). This CDR3 spans 17 amino acids. V dropped 4 bases and J dropped 0; count of bases not matched to a gene: 11. The DNA for the CDR3 is TGCAGTGCTATCGCGCAGGGACTACATGCGAACACCGGGGAGCTGTTTTTT. Its translation: CSAIAQGLHANTGELFF.

In its sample, this clonotype was seen a few times. This chain links TRBV24-1 with TRBJ2-1; 7 bases are shared with TRBD2. After removal of 9 bases from V and 5 bases from J, the junction contained 9 bases not matched to a gene. Germline CDR1 KGHDR, CDR2 SFDVKD. The CDR3 is made up of 14 amino acids. CDR3 bases: TGTGCCACCGGTATCCCGGGACTAAACAATGAGCAGTTCTTC. Its translation: CATGIPGLNNEQFF.

This clonotype showed up many times. The junction shows a germline mismatch at one end, possibly a read error. J is TRBJ1-2 and V is TRBV3-1; 7 nucleotides line up with TRBD1. CDR3 length: 15 amino acids. Germline values: CDR1 LGHDT, CDR2 YNNKEL (reference sequence). The CDR3: CASSPWDSANYGYTF. The CDR3 region has the DNA TGTGCCAGCAGCCCCTGGGACAGTGCTAACTATGGCTACACTTTC. Full variable domain (remainder filled in from reference TRBV3-1 and TRBJ1-2): DTAVSQTPKYLVTQMGNDKSIKCEQNLGHDTMYWYKQDSKKFLKIMFSYNNKELIINETVPNRFSPKSPDKAHLNLHINSLELGDSAVYFCASSPWDSANYGYTFGSGTRLTVV.